This T cell receptor (beta chain) originates from a study of CD8 T cells in Susac syndrome. RNA totalling roughly 0.5 to 1 ug underwent reverse transcription with random hexamers. TCRdb independently ran MiXCR on the immunoSEQ multiplex PCR reads; one entry per CDR3 protein. The sample records fewer than 250,000 distinct CDR3 sequences, approximately 90% being singletons. Germline V CDR1 and CDR2: SGHAT, FQNNGV. This CDR3 is 15 amino acids long. V dropped 0 bases and J dropped 5 bases, with 14 bases sitting between them. The chain joins TRBV11-2 to TRBJ2-7, with no clear D. Material: CD8+ T cells from PBMCs. The sequence was obtained from a human donor with multiple sclerosis. The CDR3 is CASSLEHVRSHEQYF. CDR3 DNA sequence: TGTGCCAGCAGCTTAGAACATGTCCGAAGCCACGAGCAGTACTTC.